This TCR beta chain was identified in a study of T cell responses to AZD1222 COVID-19 vaccine. Study-wide results and caveats: Elevations in Spike-specific TCR breadth and depth followed administration of two AZD1222 doses. Baseline testing showed seropositivity in only 5 or 6 AZD1222 recipients.

The CDR3 runs to 13 residues. CDR1 and CDR2 from the germline V gene are SGHVS and FQNEAQ. Turning to this clone: Its antigen is undetermined. The junction departs from germline at one end; a sequencing error may be responsible.

Using immunoSEQ multiplex PCR, the repertoire was profiled, and TCRdb retains in-frame clones only, with some absent. The sample contains about 70,000 clones, roughly 85% of which appear only once. The rearrangement links TRBV7-8 to TRBJ1-5; maybe TRBD1 (6 bases). The sequencing here drew on peripheral blood, taken on day 0 of AZD1222 vaccination. This receptor was identified in an adult in good health. The CDR3 sequence: CASSQDSTQPQHF. In DNA, the CDR3 is TGTGCCAGCAGCCAGGACAGCACTCAGCCCCAGCATTTT.